Shown below are 14 T cell receptor beta chains from a single sample sequenced in a study of T cell responses to AZD1222 COVID-19 vaccine. Profiling relied on immunoSEQ multiplex PCR, and the TCRdb table lists in-frame clones only, not all of them. The table lists 150,000 or so clones, around nine tenths of them singletons. This material consisted of peripheral blood, taken on day 0 of AZD1222 vaccination. These receptors were collected from an adult in good health.

This clone occurred once. The V call is TRBV6-1, the J call TRBJ2-1; 9 nucleotides agree with TRBD2. CDR3 length: 16 residues. The germline V gene has CDR1 MNHNS and CDR2 SASEGT. V lost 4 bases, J lost 1 base, and 5 bases stayed unmatched. The CDR3 nucleotides are TGTGCCAGCAGTGCGGCGGGAGGGGGATCCTACAATGAGCAGTTCTTC. This translates into CASSAAGGGSYNEQFF.

This clone was detected only once. The J gene is TRBJ1-2, the V gene TRBV5-6; D is unresolved. V was shortened by 2 bases and J by 7 bases, with 6 bases between the two germline ends. Germline V gives CDR1 SGHDT, CDR2 YYEEEE. The CDR3 is made up of 11 amino acids. The CDR3 protein is CASSFGIGYTF. DNA of the CDR3: TGTGCCAGCAGCTTTGGTATTGGCTACACCTTC. The entire variable domain, with the rest obtained from reference TRBV5-6 and TRBJ1-2, is as follows: DAGVTQSPTHLIKTRGQQVTLRCSPKSGHDTVSWYQQALGQGPQFIFQYYEEEERQRGNFPDRFSGHQFPNYSSELNVNALLLGDSALYLCASSFGIGYTFGSGTRLTVV.

The chain combines TRBV19 with TRBJ1-6, with D tentatively TRBD1 (6 bases). V lost 4 bases and J 3 bases, leaving 10 bases between the germline ends. Germline V CDR1 and CDR2: LNHDA, SQIVND (reference sequence). This CDR3 is built from 15 residues. CDR3 in amino acids: CASSTVDSYNSPLHF. Here the CDR3 DNA reads TGTGCCAGTAGTACTGTGGACAGCTATAATTCACCCCTCCACTTT.

The rearrangement joins TRBV13 to TRBJ2-7; 7 bases align to TRBD1. Germline assignment: CDR1 PRHDT and CDR2 FYEKMQ (reference sequence). Trimming removed 1 base from V and 4 bases from J; junction bases left unmatched: 4. The CDR3 is 14 amino acids. The CDR3 loop reads CASSLVGQLYEQYF. CDR3 in DNA: TGTGCCAGCAGCTTAGTGGGACAGCTATACGAGCAGTACTTC.

The DNA of the CDR3 is TGTGCCAGCAGTTACGGGGCAGGGCTCGAAGCTTTCTTT. Protein sequence: CASSYGAGLEAFF. This chain connects TRBV6-5 to TRBJ1-1; D possibly corresponds to TRBD1 (5 bases). The CDR3 spans 13 residues. The V end lost 2 bases, the J end lost 8 bases, and 12 bases lay between the germline ends. Germline CDR1 and CDR2: MNHEY and SVGAGI.

The chain has TRBV4-1 and TRBJ1-2; D ambiguous. CDR1 and CDR2 (germline): MGHRA, YSYEKL. CDR3 size: 13 residues. Deletions cut 0 bases from V and 7 bases from J, with 9 bases between. In DNA form, the CDR3 reads TGCGCCAGCAGCCAAGATTTCGGTTTTGGCTACACCTTC. It encodes CASSQDFGFGYTF.

Concerning this clone itself: Other nucleotide sequences in the sample specify the same CDR3. This chain uses TRBV5-1 with TRBJ1-2; D unresolved. Trimming left V 0 bases short and J 1 base short, with 7 bases between. The germline gives CDR1 SGHRS, CDR2 YFSETQ. The CDR3 totals 14 residues. CDR3 sequence: CASSLGSGNYGYTF. The DNA of the CDR3 is TGCGCCAGCAGCTTGGGGTCGGGTAACTATGGCTACACCTTC.

The J gene is TRBJ2-3, the V gene TRBV7-9; TRBD2 matches at 7 bases. Germline V gene sequence: CDR1 SEHNR, CDR2 FQNEAQ (reference sequence). The ends lost 2 bases at V and 3 bases at J; junction bases unmatched: 5. CDR3 length: 15 residues. CDR3 sequence reads: CASSLTGGTTDTQYF. The CDR3 region has the DNA TGTGCCAGCAGCTTAACCGGGGGGACGACAGATACGCAGTATTTT. Drawing the rest from reference TRBV7-9 and TRBJ2-3, the complete variable domain is DTGVSQNPRHKITKRGQNVTFRCDPISEHNRLYWYRQTLGQGPEFLTYFQNEAQLEKSRLLSDRFSAERPKGSFSTLEIQRTEQGDSAMYLCASSLTGGTTDTQYFGPGTRLTVL.

The rearrangement links TRBV6-4 to TRBJ1-1; 7 bases are shared with TRBD1. Trimming cost V 8 bases and J 2 bases; bases outside gene matches: 5. The length of the CDR3 is 13 residues. The germline V gene has CDR1 MRHNA and CDR2 SNTAGT. The CDR3 protein is CASGRDRNTEAFF. CDR3 coding DNA: TGTGCCAGCGGGCGGGACAGAAACACTGAAGCTTTCTTT.

The chain combines TRBV3-1 (or the pseudogene TRBV3-2) with TRBJ2-7; 10 bases align to TRBD1. This CDR3 contains 13 residues. V lost 3 bases and J lost 6; bases outside the gene matches: 2. The V gene's germline CDR1 is LGHDT and CDR2 YNNKEL (reference sequence). The DNA of the CDR3 is TGTGCCAGCAGCCAGGGACAGGGGCTCGAGCAGTACTTC. Its translation is CASSQGQGLEQYF.

V is TRBV10-3 and J is TRBJ2-3, with 12 bases lining up with TRBD2. CDR1 is ENHRY and CDR2 is SYGVKD in the germline V gene. Trimming took 6 bases from V and 5 from J; bases not matched to a gene: 3. CDR3 size: 14 residues. The CDR3 nucleotides read TGTGCCATCAGAACTAGCGGGGGGATAGATACGCAGTATTTT. Protein product: CAIRTSGGIDTQYF.

The V call is TRBV20-1, the J call TRBJ1-2; no reliable D call. The CDR3 is made up of 11 amino acids. V dropped 2 bases and J dropped 4 bases, with 5 bases sitting between them. Germline CDR1 and CDR2: DFQATT and SNEGSKA (reference sequence). The CDR3, as DNA: TGCAGTGCTAGACGTCTCTATGGCTACACCTTC. Translating it yields CSARRLYGYTF.

The chain carries TRBV5-4 and TRBJ1-1; no clear D. Germline CDR1 reads SGHNT; CDR2 reads YYREEE (reference sequence). Trimming pared 5 bases from V and 1 base from J, leaving 9 bases between. The CDR3 is 13 residues long. The CDR3, as DNA: TGTGCCAGCAGTTTTTCTCAGAACACTGAAGCTTTCTTT. Translated, it gives CASSFSQNTEAFF.

The rearrangement links TRBV6-4 to TRBJ2-2, with a tentative D call TRBD1 (6 bases). This CDR3 has 14 amino acids. CDR1 and CDR2 from the germline V gene are MRHNA and SNTAGT. V lost 3 bases and J lost 5, with 10 bases in between. The CDR3 sequence is CASSEQGSTGELFF. In nucleotides, the CDR3 is TGTGCCAGCAGTGAACAGGGATCAACCGGGGAGCTGTTTTTT.